These 5 T cell receptor beta chains were sequenced from one sample in a study of T cell responses to AZD1222 COVID-19 vaccine. Data came from immunoSEQ multiplex PCR; TCRdb stores just in-frame clones and leaves some out. The sample lists over 150,000 clones, 90% seen once, with less than 1.6% in the top ten. The starting material was peripheral blood, obtained on day 0 of AZD1222 vaccination. These receptors originate from an adult in good health.

J is TRBJ1-2 and V is TRBV14; a weak D match, TRBD1 (5 bases). CDR3 length: 16 amino acids. Germline CDR1 SGHDN, CDR2 FVKESK. V shed 0 bases and J shed 7 bases, with 18 bases lying between them. CDR3 amino acids: CASSQEPGRLASGYTF. The CDR3 nucleotides read TGTGCCAGCAGCCAAGAGCCAGGGAGGCTGGCATCTGGCTACACCTTC.

The V call is TRBV6-2 or TRBV6-3, the J call TRBJ1-1; tentatively, D is TRBD1 (5 bases). This CDR3 has 13 residues. Germline CDR1 is MNHEY and CDR2 is SVGEGT. V lost 6 bases to trimming and J lost 1 base, with 9 bases between them. CDR3: CASSPGANTEAFF. The CDR3 region has the DNA TGTGCCAGCAGCCCCGGGGCGAACACTGAAGCTTTCTTT.

The chain links TRBV19 to TRBJ2-7; 11 bases are a match to TRBD1. Looked up from germline, CDR1 is LNHDA and CDR2 is SQIVND (reference sequence). The CDR3 totals 19 residues. Losses at the gene ends were 4 bases for V and 1 base for J; bases not matched to a gene: 15. In DNA, the CDR3 is TGTGCCAGTAGTACCCGGGACAGGGGGGTCGGGCCCGCATCCTACGAGCAGTACTTC. Its translation is CASSTRDRGVGPASYEQYF.

The gene calls are TRBV28 and TRBJ2-1; D gene uncertain. The germline V and J ends were trimmed by 7 bases and 4 bases, with 5 bases remaining between them. Germline V gene lookup returns CDR1 MDHEN and CDR2 SYDVKM. There are 11 residues in the CDR3. The CDR3 loop reads CASNIYNEQFF. CDR3 nucleotides: TGTGCCAGCAATATTTACAATGAGCAGTTCTTC.

V usage is TRBV6-5 and J usage is TRBJ2-7; D is perhaps TRBD1 (5 bases). The CDR3 sequence is 14 residues long. The germline V and J ends were trimmed by 0 bases and 0 bases, with 6 bases remaining between them. Germline lookup yields CDR1 MNHEY and CDR2 SVGAGI. CDR3 sequence (DNA): TGTGCCAGCAGTTACTCCAGGGACTCCTACGAGCAGTACTTC. Amino acids: CASSYSRDSYEQYF.